This T cell receptor (beta chain) was obtained from a study of blood T cell repertoires in COVID-19. The data were produced by immunoSEQ multiplex PCR, yet TCRdb's version contains in-frame clones alone and is incomplete. Of over 100,000 clones in the sample, 80% to 85% were seen once. This CDR3 is built from 13 residues. Germline V gene data show CDR1 as SGHRS and CDR2 as YFSETQ. V lost 5 bases and J 1 base, leaving 8 bases between the germline ends. The sequence was collected from a woman aged 55-69 years with active or convalescent COVID-19. The rearrangement links TRBV5-1 to TRBJ2-3; maybe TRBD2 (6 bases). The specimen was peripheral blood. CDR3 bases: TGCGCCAGCAGTGGCGGGGGCACAGATACGCAGTATTTT. It translates to CASSGGGTDTQYF.